The 20 T cell receptor beta chains reported below all come from one sample, sequenced in a study of T-cell reconstitution after alpha-beta-depleted transplantation in children. Preparing the TCRbeta library involved the use of unique molecular identifiers. Each CDR3 protein is one row after TCRdb ran MiXCR on the PCR reads. This sample yields around 120,000 distinct CDR3 sequences, of which approximately 22% are seen a single time; 10% to 13% belongs to the top ten. The sample was PBMCs, mostly from graft donor cells, taken 180 days after TCRalphabeta/CD19-depleted stem cell transplant. All receptors derive from a male patient under 10 years old who had a stem cell transplant for chronic granulomatous disease, so the T cells may come from the graft donor.

This clonotype has a count of ten or more. J is TRBJ2-7 and V is TRBV20-1; D remains ambiguous. There are 10 residues in the CDR3. Germline V gene sequence: CDR1 DFQATT, CDR2 SNEGSKA (reference sequence). V gave up 5 bases and J gave up 0 bases, with 2 bases separating them. The CDR3 sequence: CSAGSYEQYF. In nucleotides, the CDR3 is TGCAGTGCTGGCTCCTACGAGCAGTACTTC.

This clonotype has a handful of counts. The chain carries TRBV7-2 and TRBJ2-1, with D perhaps TRBD1 (5 bases). CDR3 length: 16 amino acids. Trimming took 1 base from V and 4 from J, leaving 14 bases between them. From germline, CDR1 is SGHTA and CDR2 FQGNSA. As DNA, the CDR3 is TGTGCCAGCAGCTTAGTGGGGCAGCCAAAATACAATGAGCAGTTCTTC. This encodes CASSLVGQPKYNEQFF.

This clonotype came up many times. The chain combines TRBV27 with TRBJ2-7, with D perhaps matching TRBD1 (5 bases). Deletions cut 4 bases from V and 3 bases from J, with 10 bases between. The CDR3 extends over 13 amino acids. The germline gives CDR1 MNHEY, CDR2 SMNVEV (reference sequence). The CDR3 spells CASSSGADYEQYF. The CDR3 nucleotides read TGTGCCAGCAGTTCTGGGGCCGACTACGAGCAGTACTTC.

The rearrangement links TRBV6-1 to TRBJ2-7; TRBD1 aligns across 10 bases. The germline V gene encodes CDR1 MNHNS and CDR2 SASEGT. The trim removed 7 bases at V and 3 bases at J, leaving 9 bases unmatched. The CDR3 consists of 15 residues. DNA of the CDR3: TGTGCCAGCACCCAAGACAGGGGGCAAGACTACGAGCAGTACTTC. It translates to CASTQDRGQDYEQYF.

This sequence joins TRBV20-1 and TRBJ2-3; 7 bases line up with TRBD2. In germline, CDR1 is DFQATT, CDR2 SNEGSKA (reference sequence). The J segment lost 4 bases and the V segment lost 6 bases, leaving 10 bases of the junction unmatched. The CDR3 runs to 14 residues. The DNA of the CDR3 is TGCAGTGCCCCGGCGGCAGGGAGGGCAGATACGCAGTATTTT. Translated, it gives CSAPAAGRADTQYF.

This clonotype was seen a few times. This rearrangement joins TRBV7-8 to TRBJ2-7; D ambiguous. Germline V lookup: CDR1 SGHVS, CDR2 FQNEAQ. The CDR3 loop spans 15 amino acids. The V gene lost 6 bases and the J gene lost 3 bases, with 18 bases spanning the gap. The CDR3 sequence is CASRRVGRRDYEQYF. As DNA, the CDR3 is TGTGCCAGCAGACGGGTGGGTCGAAGGGACTACGAGCAGTACTTC.

This clonotype was counted at least ten times. The rearrangement links TRBV7-2 to TRBJ2-3; 8 bases align to TRBD2. CDR1 is SGHTA and CDR2 is FQGNSA in the germline V gene. V lost 5 bases, J lost 7 bases, and 5 bases stayed unmatched. The CDR3 has 13 amino acids. CDR3 amino acids: CASSRIAGNTQYF. The CDR3 nucleotides are TGTGCCAGCAGCCGAATAGCGGGGAATACGCAGTATTTT.

This clonotype was observed many times. One junction end disagrees with the germline gene, perhaps due to a read error. This chain joins TRBV15 and TRBJ2-1; 7 positions agree with TRBD2. This CDR3 is 12 amino acids long. Germline V gives CDR1 LNHNV, CDR2 YYDKDF (reference sequence). The CDR3 coding sequence is TGTGCCACCAGCAGAGATTTGGCAGGGAGGGACTTC. The encoded protein is CATSRDLAGRDF.

This clonotype was recorded a few times. The chain couples TRBV15 to TRBJ2-5; 8 bases match TRBD1. Per germline, CDR1 LNHNV and CDR2 YYDKDF (reference sequence). V lost 3 bases, J lost 6 bases, and 6 bases stayed unmatched. The CDR3 is 14 amino acids. CDR3 DNA: TGTGCCACCAGCAGGTTGGGACAGGCACAGACCCAGTACTTC. It yields the protein CATSRLGQAQTQYF.

In this sample, this clonotype turned up a few times. V is TRBV28 and J is TRBJ2-4; 8 bases are shared with TRBD2. V lost 6 bases to trimming and J lost 3 bases; unmatched junction nucleotides: 4. This CDR3 is 14 amino acids long. CDR1 MDHEN and CDR2 SYDVKM come from the germline V gene. CDR3 amino acids: CASRSGTSKNIQYF. The DNA of the CDR3 is TGTGCCAGCAGATCCGGGACTAGCAAAAACATTCAGTACTTC.

This clonotype was picked up a small number of times. The chain carries TRBV27 and TRBJ2-3, with 11 bases that match TRBD2. The V gene end was trimmed by 5 bases and the J gene end by 4 bases; junction bases not matched to a gene: 5. The CDR3 is 15 residues long. Germline assignment: CDR1 MNHEY and CDR2 SMNVEV (reference sequence). The CDR3 is CASSPPGLAADTQYF. The CDR3 DNA sequence: TGTGCCAGCAGTCCACCGGGACTAGCGGCAGATACGCAGTATTTT.

Concerning this clonotype itself: This may stem from a read error, because a much larger clone lies one nucleotide away. The CDR3 coding sequence is TGTGCCAGCCAGACGGGCGCGTCTTCGACTGACGCTTTCTTT. Translated: CASQTGASSTDAFF. J is TRBJ1-1 and V is TRBV12-3 or TRBV12-4; D is unresolved. This CDR3 has 14 residues.

This clonotype occurred a few times. The CDR3 DNA reads TGTGCCAGCAGTTACTTGAAACTACTAGCCTCCGGGGAGCTGTTTTTT. Encoded protein: CASSYLKLLASGELFF. The rearrangement joins TRBV6-5 to TRBJ2-2; perhaps TRBD2 as D (6 bases). V was cut by 1 base and J by 6 bases, with 15 bases left in between. This CDR3 is 16 amino acids long. Germline CDR1 is MNHEY and CDR2 is SVGAGI.

The rearrangement uses TRBV10-2 and TRBJ1-1, with D perhaps matching TRBD1 (5 bases). Germline V gene sequence: CDR1 WSHSY, CDR2 SAAADI. The ends were cut back, 8 bases at V and 8 bases at J, with 12 bases in the middle. The length of the CDR3 is 11 residues. The CDR3 nucleotides are TGCGCCAGCGGTACGGGGCCAGAAGCTTTCTTT. Its translation: CASGTGPEAFF.

This rearrangement joins TRBV29-1 to TRBJ1-4; a weak D match, TRBD1 (5 bases). Deletions cut 6 bases from V and 4 bases from J, with 12 bases between. Per germline, CDR1 SQVTM and CDR2 ANQGSEA. CDR3 length: 13 residues. As DNA, the CDR3 is TGCAGCGTGGGGGGACGGAATAATGAAAAACTGTTTTTT. Its protein is CSVGGRNNEKLFF.

This chain joins TRBV28 and TRBJ2-7; possible D gene TRBD2, 6 bases. The CDR3 consists of 15 residues. The V end lost 2 bases, the J end lost 5 bases, and 16 bases lay between the germline ends. CDR1 and CDR2 from the germline V gene are MDHEN and SYDVKM. In DNA form, the CDR3 reads TGTGCCAGCAGTTTACTGGGGGGTAGCCTCGACGAGCAGTACTTC. Translated, it gives CASSLLGGSLDEQYF.

The CDR3 nucleotides are TGTGCCAGCAGCTCCATAGCGGGAGTGCGCTACGAGCAGTACTTC. Translating it yields CASSSIAGVRYEQYF. This chain joins TRBV7-2 and TRBJ2-7; 9 nucleotides match TRBD2. Germline CDR1 reads SGHTA; CDR2 reads FQGNSA. After removal of 4 bases from V and 3 bases from J, the junction contained 7 bases not matched to a gene. This CDR3 has 15 amino acids. The full variable domain, in which reference TRBV7-2 and TRBJ2-7 provide the parts outside the CDR3, is GAGVSQSPSNKVTEKGKDVELRCDPISGHTALYWYRQSLGQGLEFLIYFQGNSAPDKSGLPSDRFSAERTGGSVSTLTIQRTQQEDSAVYLCASSSIAGVRYEQYFGPGTRLTVT.

This clonotype has at least ten counts. The chain links TRBV29-1 to TRBJ2-3; 9 bases are a match to TRBD2. This CDR3 is built from 13 residues. The germline gives CDR1 SQVTM, CDR2 ANQGSEA. The J segment lost 4 bases and the V segment lost 3 bases, leaving 2 bases of the junction unmatched. CDR3 in amino acids: CSVETSGADTQYF. CDR3 sequence (DNA): TGCAGCGTTGAGACTAGCGGCGCAGATACGCAGTATTTT.

This clonotype has only a few counts. This chain links TRBV27 with TRBJ2-7; D is uncertain. This CDR3 spans 13 amino acids. Between the trimmed V and J ends, which lost 1 base and 6 bases, there was a span of 10 bases. CDR1 MNHEY and CDR2 SMNVEV come from the germline V gene (reference sequence). In DNA form, the CDR3 reads TGTGCCAGCAGTTTATTAGGCGCGACCGAGCAGTACTTC. Its translation: CASSLLGATEQYF.

A few counts support this clonotype. Here the CDR3 reads CATSDSLAGEQYF. CDR3 sequence (DNA): TGTGCCACCAGTGATTCCCTGGCGGGAGAGCAGTACTTC. The chain employs TRBV24-1 and TRBJ2-7; weak D call: TRBD2 (6 bases). The CDR3 loop spans 13 amino acids. Germline V gene lookup returns CDR1 KGHDR and CDR2 SFDVKD. The V end was cut by 2 bases, the J end by 7 bases, with 11 bases between.